One sample yielded the 27 T cell receptor beta chains listed below, sequenced in a study of PD-1 blockade in mismatch repair-deficient tumors. Generated by immunoSEQ multiplex PCR, the TCRdb table keeps only in-frame clones and is missing some. The sample consists of roughly 84,000 clones, over 70% of them appearing once. The specimen comprised peripheral blood, sampled 12 weeks after starting pembrolizumab. The receptors shown here come from an adult with mismatch repair-deficient cancer.

This clone was counted only a few times. The rearrangement links TRBV2 to TRBJ2-1, with 9 bases aligning to TRBD1. Germline V gene lookup returns CDR1 SNHLY and CDR2 FYNNEI. There are 16 residues in the CDR3. V shed 3 bases and J 9 bases; nucleotides not matched to a gene: 12. The CDR3 here is CASSERPGQGGSEQFF. Written as DNA, the CDR3 is TGTGCCAGCAGTGAGAGACCGGGACAGGGTGGGAGTGAGCAGTTCTTC.

V is TRBV5-4 and J is TRBJ2-5, with TRBD2 matching 9 bases. The CDR3 contains 15 residues. V shed 0 bases, J shed 1 base, and the junction held 1 base outside the gene matches. CDR1 is SGHNT and CDR2 is YYREEE in the germline V gene (reference sequence). CDR3 region: CASSLEGLAQETQYF. The CDR3, as DNA: TGTGCCAGCAGCTTGGAGGGACTAGCCCAAGAGACCCAGTACTTC.

The CDR3 reads CAIQPGRFNQPQHF. DNA for the CDR3: TGTGCCATTCAGCCGGGACGCTTCAATCAGCCCCAGCATTTT. The V call is TRBV10-3, the J call TRBJ1-5, with D perhaps TRBD1 (5 bases). This CDR3 has 14 amino acids. V was pared by 9 bases and J by 3 bases, with 15 bases between. From germline, CDR1 is ENHRY and CDR2 SYGVKD.

This clone was counted between two and nine times. V and J are TRBV7-6 and TRBJ2-5; 7 positions match TRBD2. This CDR3 comprises 14 residues. V dropped 5 bases and J dropped 5; count of bases not matched to a gene: 8. Looked up from germline, CDR1 is SGHVS and CDR2 is FNYEAQ. Here the CDR3 DNA reads TGTGCCAGCAGCCAAGACGGCGGGAGTGAGACCCAGTACTTC. As protein: CASSQDGGSETQYF.

V usage is TRBV19 and J usage is TRBJ2-1; TRBD1 is a possible D gene (5 bases). The V gene's germline CDR1 is LNHDA and CDR2 SQIVND (reference sequence). CDR3 length: 14 residues. V was pared by 1 base and J by 8 bases, with 12 bases between. CDR3 amino acids: CASSIVGRADEQFF. The CDR3, as DNA: TGTGCCAGTAGTATAGTCGGCAGGGCTGATGAGCAGTTCTTC.

This clone was recorded a few times. V gene TRBV30 combines with J gene TRBJ1-1; D unresolved. Looked up from germline, CDR1 is GTSNPN and CDR2 is SVGIG (reference sequence). The V and J ends lost 0 bases and 1 base respectively, with 6 bases between them. The CDR3 is 13 residues long. The CDR3 here is CAWSVEWNTEAFF. The CDR3 nucleotides read TGTGCCTGGAGTGTAGAGTGGAACACTGAAGCTTTCTTT.

The chain combines TRBV7-3 with TRBJ2-5; D gene uncertain. Germline CDR1 SGHTA, CDR2 FQGTGA. The CDR3 totals 13 residues. The V end lost 1 base, the J end lost 2 bases, and 5 bases lay between the germline ends. The CDR3 here is CASSLSSQETQYF. The CDR3 DNA sequence: TGTGCCAGCAGCTTAAGTTCGCAAGAGACCCAGTACTTC.

The V call is TRBV19, the J call TRBJ2-7; possible D gene TRBD1, 5 bases. CDR3 length: 14 residues. Trimming cost V 1 base and J 6 bases, with 13 bases left between them. Germline V gene sequence: CDR1 LNHDA, CDR2 SQIVND (reference sequence). The CDR3 spells CASSIGQLPSEQYF. CDR3 nucleotides: TGTGCCAGTAGTATAGGACAGCTTCCATCCGAGCAGTACTTC.

In DNA form, the CDR3 reads TGTGCCAAGGAGAGGGGTAATACGGTGGAGCAGTACTTC. As protein: CAKERGNTVEQYF. The genes are TRBV2 and TRBJ2-7; perhaps D is TRBD1 or TRBD2 (5 bases each). The ends were cut back, 10 bases at V and 7 bases at J, with 20 bases in the middle. The length of the CDR3 is 13 residues. Germline V gives CDR1 SNHLY, CDR2 FYNNEI.

The chain uses TRBV7-6 and TRBJ2-3; TRBD2 matches 12 bases. CDR3 size: 17 residues. J gave up 1 base and V 5 bases, and 7 bases lay outside the gene matches. Germline V gives CDR1 SGHVS, CDR2 FNYEAQ. The CDR3 reads CASSPRPSGGGTDTQYF. CDR3 DNA: TGTGCCAGCAGCCCCCGGCCTAGCGGGGGGGGCACAGATACGCAGTATTTT.

The chain carries TRBV9 and TRBJ2-7; TRBD1 matches at 7 bases. Germline assignment: CDR1 SGDLS and CDR2 YYNGEE. This CDR3 spans 14 amino acids. V lost 4 bases and J lost 4; bases outside the gene matches: 8. CDR3 sequence reads: CASSLTGSIYEQYF. CDR3 coding DNA: TGTGCCAGCAGCCTGACAGGGAGTATATACGAGCAGTACTTC.

This clone has only one observation. V gene TRBV7-6 combines with J gene TRBJ1-4; no clear D. The CDR3 sequence is 16 residues long. Germline-derived CDR1 and CDR2 are SGHVS and FNYEAQ. Trimming stripped 2 bases from V and 0 bases from J, with 10 bases between. The CDR3 loop is CASSLQTRATNEKLFF. The CDR3 bases are TGTGCCAGCAGCTTACAGACCCGAGCAACTAATGAAAAACTGTTTTTT.

The genes are TRBV29-1 and TRBJ2-1; 9 nucleotides line up with TRBD2. CDR1 is SQVTM and CDR2 is ANQGSEA in the germline V gene. Trimming took 8 bases from V and 3 from J; bases not matched to a gene: 8. The CDR3 runs to 14 residues. CDR3 sequence reads: CSIPLAGIYNEQFF. The CDR3 region has the DNA TGCAGCATACCCCTAGCGGGGATCTACAATGAGCAGTTCTTC.

This chain joins TRBV27 and TRBJ2-1; 13 bases fit TRBD2. The CDR3 sequence is 19 residues long. The J segment lost 0 bases and the V segment lost 6 bases, leaving 11 bases of the junction unmatched. Germline CDR1 MNHEY, CDR2 SMNVEV (reference sequence). The CDR3, as DNA: TGTGCCAGCAGCCATTCCGGGACTAGCGGGACGTTCTCCTACAATGAGCAGTTCTTC. This translates into CASSHSGTSGTFSYNEQFF.

The chain has TRBV7-9 and TRBJ2-7, with 7 bases matching TRBD2. Unmatched junction bases numbered 7, after V lost 1 base and J lost 4 bases. The CDR3 has 15 residues. Per the germline V gene, CDR1 is SEHNR and CDR2 is FQNEAQ (reference sequence). The CDR3, as DNA: TGTGCCAGCAGCTTAGTGGGAGGGAATAAGTACGAGCAGTACTTC. Translating it yields CASSLVGGNKYEQYF.

The genes are TRBV15 and TRBJ1-1; no clear D. Germline CDR1 LNHNV, CDR2 YYDKDF (reference sequence). Trimming took off 7 bases at V and 3 bases at J, with 12 bases between the two ends. The CDR3 covers 13 residues. The CDR3 loop is CATNEERYTEAFF. The DNA for the CDR3 is TGTGCCACCAACGAGGAAAGATACACTGAAGCTTTCTTT.

The gene calls are TRBV19 and TRBJ2-5; 8 bases fit TRBD1. J lost 2 bases, V lost 1 base, and 6 bases had no gene match. Germline lookup yields CDR1 LNHDA and CDR2 SQIVND (reference sequence). CDR3 length equals 16 residues. The CDR3 DNA is TGTGCCAGTAGTATAGGCGCAACAGGGGGTCAAGAGACCCAGTACTTC. Translation gives CASSIGATGGQETQYF.

The chain links TRBV27 to TRBJ2-7, with 7 nucleotides matching TRBD1. This CDR3 comprises 14 residues. Germline V gene lookup returns CDR1 MNHEY and CDR2 SMNVEV (reference sequence). J lost 1 base, V lost 5 bases, and 5 bases had no gene match. The CDR3 here is CASSPQDRSYEQYF. CDR3 nucleotide sequence: TGTGCCAGCAGTCCCCAGGACAGGTCCTACGAGCAGTACTTC.

The rearrangement links TRBV6-5 to TRBJ2-7, with unresolved D. Germline CDR1 reads MNHEY; CDR2 reads SVGAGI. Trimming removed 2 bases at V and 0 bases at J, with 5 bases between. The CDR3 totals 13 residues. CDR3 nucleotides: TGTGCCAGCAGTTACCCAGGCTCCTACGAGCAGTACTTC. It encodes CASSYPGSYEQYF.

The CDR3 sequence is CASSRTGNEKLFF. Here the CDR3 DNA reads TGTGCCAGCAGTAGGACGGGTAATGAAAAACTGTTTTTT. The gene calls are TRBV5-6 and TRBJ1-4; no definite D call. This CDR3 is built from 13 residues. Per germline, CDR1 SGHDT and CDR2 YYEEEE. V was cut by 5 bases and J by 4 bases, with 9 bases left in between.

V usage is TRBV19 and J usage is TRBJ1-1, with 8 bases that match TRBD1. The V and J ends lost 5 bases and 2 bases, in that order; junction bases with no gene match: 13. In germline, CDR1 is LNHDA, CDR2 SQIVND (reference sequence). The length of the CDR3 is 17 residues. The CDR3 loop reads CASSPLTGAILNTEAFF. As DNA, the CDR3 is TGTGCCAGTAGTCCCCTGACAGGGGCGATATTAAACACTGAAGCTTTCTTT.

This chain joins TRBV5-4 and TRBJ1-5; possible D gene TRBD1, 5 bases. CDR3 length: 14 amino acids. The germline V gene has CDR1 SGHNT and CDR2 YYREEE (reference sequence). V was trimmed by 0 bases and J by 5 bases, leaving 9 bases between them. The CDR3, as DNA: TGTGCCAGCAGCTTGGGGGGCCATCATCAGCCCCAGCATTTT. As protein: CASSLGGHHQPQHF.

The chain joins TRBV6-6 to TRBJ2-7; D possibly uses TRBD1 or TRBD2 (5 bases each). The CDR3 spans 14 residues. V dropped 2 bases and J dropped 3 bases, with 11 bases sitting between them. CDR1 and CDR2 (germline): MNHNY, SVGAGI (reference sequence). In DNA form, the CDR3 reads TGTGCCAGCAGTTACGAGGGGTTCGACTACGAGCAGTACTTC. Translated: CASSYEGFDYEQYF.

This sequence joins TRBV6-6 and TRBJ2-1, with 7 nucleotides matching TRBD1. J gave up 7 bases and V 6 bases, and 6 bases lay outside the gene matches. CDR3 length: 13 residues. Germline V gives CDR1 MNHNY, CDR2 SVGAGI (reference sequence). CDR3 region: CASSRTGFNEQFF. CDR3 bases: TGTGCCAGCAGCCGGACAGGCTTTAATGAGCAGTTCTTC.

This chain uses TRBV30 with TRBJ1-4; D remains unclear. The germline V gene has CDR1 GTSNPN and CDR2 SVGIG (reference sequence). Trimming removed 6 bases from V and 10 bases from J, with 21 bases in between. The CDR3 totals 14 residues. Written as DNA, the CDR3 is TGTGCCTGCGCCACGATGGGCAACACGGGAAAACTGTTTTTT. The encoded protein is CACATMGNTGKLFF.

V and J are TRBV4-1 and TRBJ2-7; D perhaps matches TRBD1 (6 bases). The CDR3 is 13 residues long. CDR1 and CDR2 from the germline V gene are MGHRA and YSYEKL. The V end lost 4 bases, the J end lost 6 bases, and 13 bases lay between the germline ends. The DNA of the CDR3 is TGCGCCAGCAGCCCACAGGGTATACGCGAGCAGTACTTC. Amino acids: CASSPQGIREQYF.

The rearrangement uses TRBV6-1 and TRBJ1-5; D not resolved. Looked up from germline, CDR1 is MNHNS and CDR2 is SASEGT. This CDR3 has 12 residues. Trimming removed 7 bases at V and 5 bases at J, with 9 bases between. The CDR3 nucleotides read TGTGCCAGCATGGCAGGATATCAGCCCCAGCATTTT. It yields the protein CASMAGYQPQHF.